This T cell receptor (beta chain) originates from a study of cytomegalovirus exposure and HLA in healthy donors (dated by TCRdb to between 2016 and 2019). Some background on the complete study: According to an earlier analysis of a few hundred of the donors, about 179 million T cells yielded roughly 110 million unique TCR beta sequences and 276 Gb of sequence data. About 330 gigabases of sequencing data and around 88 million unique TCR sequences made up an early release that covered under 750 HLA-typed donors. Of the approximately 400 genotyped donors, over 65% fell in the genetic ancestry cluster associated with self-reported Caucasian donors. The study was designed to test whether signatures of past pathogen exposure could be identified by cataloging public T cell receptors. The study used immunosequencing to profile the T cell repertoires of approximately 690 subjects and linked those repertoires to cytomegalovirus serostatus. Besides the first cohort of about 730 subjects, a separate validation cohort made up of over a hundred different subjects was used. The study combined high-throughput TCR immunosequencing, statistical association of individual TCRs with disease status, and machine learning to predict cytomegalovirus infection status. A later analysis re-examined previously published TCR beta repertoires from more than 600 donors and added high-resolution HLA genotyping to investigate patterns of TCR occurrence. Rather than using new phenotypic data, the later analysis identified candidate immune exposures from TCR beta sequences and from how often those sequences occurred across donors. An earlier analysis of 587 of the donors applied high-throughput TCR beta sequencing to assess whether each TCR beta V gene segment acted as functional or pseudogenic. Donor age, sex, ethnicity and CMV serostatus were collected together with the repertoire data. Genome-wide SNP genotypes for about 55% of the roughly 670 donors were used in a later genetic analysis, which treated that subset as a discovery cohort. All discovery cohort repertoires had been generated on a single sequencing platform. HLA typing covered class I and class II loci at four-digit resolution. The number of donors typed differed by locus, with roughly 629-640 for A, B, C, DRB1 and DQB1, more than 500 for DQA1, about 610 for DPA1, and around 450 for DPB1. Because of strong linkage in the cohort, roughly five DR-DQ haplotypes were treated as single units for association and clustering. Among some 410 genotyped donors of the cohort, an average of approximately 240,000 unique TCR beta nucleotide sequences were sequenced per donor, roughly 20% of them non-productive. Study-wide conclusions, independent of this receptor: A cluster of highly shared sequence variants was judged likely to be a technical artifact of the sequencing pipeline. An earlier analysis of approximately 500 of the donors showed that most TCR beta V segments appeared in productive rearrangements either about 87% or about 30% of the time, which broadly matched IMGT annotations. Several of the top co-occurrence clusters appeared to be linked to parvovirus B19, influenza, CMV and Epstein-Barr virus, according to a later analysis. Correlated functional status among segregating V segments might be attributable to linkage disequilibrium, but an unknown experimental factor could not be ruled out. In a later analysis, HLA-associated TCR beta chains were found to be more clonally expanded and to have lower generation probabilities than equally common non-associated chains. The classifier was reported to diagnose cytomegalovirus status with high specificity and sensitivity in both the original cohort and the validation cohort. HLA typing was unavailable for some donors at each locus, so association tests used only the typed subset. The cohort was sequenced for TCR beta chains only, and without alpha or paired-chain data the features that could be detected were limited. A further reported finding was that TCR beta sequences accurately predicted the HLA-A and HLA-B alleles for most subjects in the first cohort. In a later genetic analysis, a missense DCLRE1C variant was associated with V-gene and J-gene trimming of TCR beta chains, and the association was replicated in an independent cohort. According to the authors, the approach could potentially be generalized to other disease states and immunological phenotypes. In vitro tests confirmed that three of the cytomegalovirus-associated TCR beta chains recognize cytomegalovirus antigens. Across donors, most TCR sequences were observed very rarely, whereas some public TCRs were present in many individuals. The earlier analysis of 587 of the donors excluded approximately 15 rarely observed V segments, including chromosome 9 orphons, because counts were too low. Immune exposure information for the cohort was limited to CMV serostatus. Specific HLA alleles were associated with some 15,000 TCR beta sequences at a false discovery rate of 0.05 in a later analysis. A later analysis found that most CMV-associated TCR beta chains appeared HLA-restricted, with HLA associations seemingly driven largely by CMV exposure. Strong co-occurrence of HLA alleles, especially DR and DQ, made assigning TCR associations to individual alleles difficult. The presence/absence analyses assumed that sequencing depth was roughly uniform across donors, and that assumption may not be true. According to a later genetic analysis, donors in an Asian-associated ancestry cluster had fewer N-insertions in productive TCRs than the approximately 650-donor mean. A total of 164 TCR beta chains were listed by the study as associated with cytomegalovirus. Some IMGT-functional V segments, including TRBV6-2 and TRBV6-3, could not be told apart with the 87-base-pair reads, so those segments were excluded. A later analysis found that TCR association rates varied across HLA loci, with DRB1 alleles showing the most associated TCRs and HLA-C alleles the fewest.

Library preparation employed the immunoSEQ multiplex PCR assay. For the multiplex PCR, a mixture combining 60 forward primers for TCR Vbeta segments and 13 reverse primers for TCR Jbeta segments was used. The CDR3 region of rearranged TCR beta genes was amplified from genomic DNA with a multiplex PCR assay. Amplified TCR beta libraries were sequenced as 87-base-pair reads on the Illumina HiSeq System. Concerning the study's data processing: A later analysis counted about 80 million unique TCR beta chains across the 700 or so repertoires, and 10 million to 11 million of these chains were shared by at least two donors. Raw reads were error-corrected and collapsed into unique sequences with a nearest-neighbor algorithm that merged closely related sequences to remove PCR and sequencing errors. V, D and J gene segments were assigned by aligning CDR3 sequences to IMGT reference sequences. Each retained sequence needed at least a six-nucleotide match to both a V gene segment and a J gene segment. A rearrangement was called productive if the CDR3 had no stop codons and remained in frame with V and J, and every other rearrangement was called non-productive. CDR3 was defined according to IMGT convention as the region running from the second conserved V-encoded cysteine to the conserved J-encoded phenylalanine. The earlier analysis of roughly 590 of the donors excluded any sequence lacking an unambiguous match to a single V gene segment. An earlier analysis of under 750 of the donors called V segments functional above 56.7% productive rearrangements and segregating when the between-donor standard deviation exceeded 5%. To diagnose cytomegalovirus status from the catalog of TCR beta chain sequences, a statistical classification framework was built. In a later analysis, TCR nucleotide sequences were compared against IMGT/GENE-DB human TR gene sequences so that V and J genes could be assigned. In a later analysis, CDR3 sequences and most-parsimonious VDJ recombination scenarios were assigned using the TCRdist pipeline. In a later analysis, every TCR beta chain was defined by the combination of its CDR3 amino acid sequence and its V-gene family, and reads without a unique V-gene family were dropped. A later analysis removed 592 highly shared, low-generation-probability nucleotide sequences to deal with suspected cross-contamination and a sequencing artifact. In a later analysis, a clonal expansion index for each public chain was calculated from normalized within-repertoire ranks of inferred template counts. Generation probabilities in a later analysis came from a VDJ recombination model fitted to out-of-frame rearrangements, and those results were checked against IGoR. A later analysis scored TCR-TCR, TCR-HLA and TCR-CMV co-occurrence with hypergeometric tests, applying a repertoire-size bias correction to TCR pairs. In a later analysis, false discovery rates were estimated by permuting HLA or CMV assignments 20 times. In a later analysis, co-occurring TCRs were grouped using DBSCAN, with TCRdist sequence similarity added in when clustering inside HLA-allele-positive subsets. Repertoires with fewer than 30,000 or more than 120,000 public chains, plus five repertoires with anomalous nucleotide sharing, were excluded from co-occurrence clustering. The table was pulled from immuneACCESS by TCRdb, which kept in-frame rearrangements only. Such tables lose some clones; where checked, under half of the loss comes from unresolved V genes, and the rest has no known cause. V, J and clone size reflect that table, while D and trimming were determined from the DNA. This sample holds roughly 170,000 clones; approximately 84% were observed only once. Clones ranked in the top ten supply around 5% of the sample.

Cut back by 8 bases and 1 base, the V and J ends lie 15 bases apart. CDR1 and CDR2 were assigned from the germline V gene as SGHTA and FQGNSA. CDR3 length: 14 amino acids, cysteine to phenylalanine. Only CDR3 DNA remains: 42 bases, in frame from the first base. The cohort was made up of approximately 670 healthy bone marrow donors. At the time of sampling, all cohort members were nominally healthy, though unrecorded immune exposures were likely present. The donor tested CMV seronegative and was one of the 352 seronegative cohort members. A peripheral blood sample was collected from each donor, and TCR beta sequencing was performed on peripheral blood mononuclear cells. The Qiagen DNeasy Blood Extraction Kit was used to extract genomic DNA from the blood cell samples. Details on this clone: The target of this receptor is not known. The sample holds no much larger clone one base away, and base qualities are not on file.

Material: PBMCs. This receptor was taken from a man aged 18 to 35 in good health and CMV-seronegative. This chain joins TRBV7-2 to TRBJ2-7, and TRBD1 may be the D gene, going by 6 matching bases. DNA sequence: TGTGCCAGCTCCGGACAGCCGATATCCTACGAGCAGTACTTC. Translation gives CASSGQPISYEQYF. The CDR3 plus the reference TRBV7-2 and TRBJ2-7 genes for the other parts give the full variable domain: GAGVSQSPSNKVTEKGKDVELRCDPISGHTALYWYRQSLGQGLEFLIYFQGNSAPDKSGLPSDRFSAERTGGSVSTLTIQRTQQEDSAVYLCASSGQPISYEQYFGPGTRLTVT.